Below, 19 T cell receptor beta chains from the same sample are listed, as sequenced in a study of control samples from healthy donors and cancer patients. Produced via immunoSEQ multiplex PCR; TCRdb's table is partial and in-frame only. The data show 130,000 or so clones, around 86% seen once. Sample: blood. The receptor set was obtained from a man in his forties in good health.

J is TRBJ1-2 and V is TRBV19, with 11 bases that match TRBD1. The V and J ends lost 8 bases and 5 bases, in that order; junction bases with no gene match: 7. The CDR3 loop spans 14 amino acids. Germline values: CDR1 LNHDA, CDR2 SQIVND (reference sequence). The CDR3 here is CASFRTGGRYGYTF. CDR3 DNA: TGTGCCAGTTTCCGGACAGGGGGCAGGTATGGCTACACCTTC.

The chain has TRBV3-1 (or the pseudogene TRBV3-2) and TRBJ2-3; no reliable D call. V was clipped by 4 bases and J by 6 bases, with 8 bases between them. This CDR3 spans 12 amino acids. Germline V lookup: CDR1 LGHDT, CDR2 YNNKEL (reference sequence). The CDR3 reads CASSPSADTQYF. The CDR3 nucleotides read TGTGCCAGCAGCCCGTCCGCGGATACGCAGTATTTT.

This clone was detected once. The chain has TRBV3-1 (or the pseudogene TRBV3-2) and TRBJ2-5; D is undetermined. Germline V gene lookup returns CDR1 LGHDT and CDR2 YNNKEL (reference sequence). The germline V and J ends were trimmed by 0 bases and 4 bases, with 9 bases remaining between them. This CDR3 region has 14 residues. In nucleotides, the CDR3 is TGTGCCAGCAGCCAAGAGGTTCGGGTAGAGACCCAGTACTTC. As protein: CASSQEVRVETQYF.

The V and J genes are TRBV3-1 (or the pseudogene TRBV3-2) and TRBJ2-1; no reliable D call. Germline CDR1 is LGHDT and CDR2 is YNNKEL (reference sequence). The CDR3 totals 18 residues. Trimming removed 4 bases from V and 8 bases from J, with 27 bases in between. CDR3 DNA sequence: TGTGCCAGCAGCCGACTGGAGATTCCGGGCCCTTTTCTACATGAGCAGTTCTTC. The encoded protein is CASSRLEIPGPFLHEQFF.

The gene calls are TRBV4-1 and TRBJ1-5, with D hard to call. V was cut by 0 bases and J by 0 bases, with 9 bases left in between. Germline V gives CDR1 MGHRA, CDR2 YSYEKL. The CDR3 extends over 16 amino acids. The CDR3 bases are TGCGCCAGCAGCCAAGAATCGGGATATAGCAATCAGCCCCAGCATTTT. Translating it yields CASSQESGYSNQPQHF.

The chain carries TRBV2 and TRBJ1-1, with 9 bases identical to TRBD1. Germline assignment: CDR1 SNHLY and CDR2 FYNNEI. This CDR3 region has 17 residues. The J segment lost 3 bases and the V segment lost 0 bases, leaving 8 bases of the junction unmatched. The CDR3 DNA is TGTGCCAGCAGTGAAGCCCGGGACAGGGTGTCAGACACTGAAGCTTTCTTT. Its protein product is CASSEARDRVSDTEAFF.

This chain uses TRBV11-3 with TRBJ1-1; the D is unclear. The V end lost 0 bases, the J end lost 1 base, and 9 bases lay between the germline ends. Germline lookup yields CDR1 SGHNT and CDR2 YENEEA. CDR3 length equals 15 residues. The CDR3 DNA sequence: TGTGCCAGCAGCTTAGATTCCAGACCGAACACTGAAGCTTTCTTT. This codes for CASSLDSRPNTEAFF.

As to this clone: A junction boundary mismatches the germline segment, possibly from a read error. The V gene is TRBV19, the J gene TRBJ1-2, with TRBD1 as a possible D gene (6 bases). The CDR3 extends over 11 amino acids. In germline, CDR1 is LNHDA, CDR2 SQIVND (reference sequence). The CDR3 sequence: CASRLGGDTHF. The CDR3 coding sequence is TGTGCCAGTCGCCTGGGAGGGGACACACACTTC.

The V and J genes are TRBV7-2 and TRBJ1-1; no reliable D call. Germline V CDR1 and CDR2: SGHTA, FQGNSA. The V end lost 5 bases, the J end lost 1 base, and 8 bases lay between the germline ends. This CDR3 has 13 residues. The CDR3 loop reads CASSADPNTEAFF. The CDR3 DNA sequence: TGTGCCAGCAGCGCGGACCCGAACACTGAAGCTTTCTTT.

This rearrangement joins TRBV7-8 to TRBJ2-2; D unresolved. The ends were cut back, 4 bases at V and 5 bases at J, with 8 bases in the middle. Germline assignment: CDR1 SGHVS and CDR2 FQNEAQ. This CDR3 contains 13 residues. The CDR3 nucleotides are TGTGCCAGCAGCTCCGGACGTACCGGGGAGCTGTTTTTT. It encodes CASSSGRTGELFF.

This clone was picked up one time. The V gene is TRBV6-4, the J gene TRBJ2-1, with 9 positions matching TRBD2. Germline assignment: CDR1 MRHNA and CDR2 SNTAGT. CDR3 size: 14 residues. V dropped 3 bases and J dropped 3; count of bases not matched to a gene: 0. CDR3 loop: CASSEAGGYNEQFF. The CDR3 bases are TGTGCCAGCAGTGAAGCGGGGGGCTACAATGAGCAGTTCTTC.

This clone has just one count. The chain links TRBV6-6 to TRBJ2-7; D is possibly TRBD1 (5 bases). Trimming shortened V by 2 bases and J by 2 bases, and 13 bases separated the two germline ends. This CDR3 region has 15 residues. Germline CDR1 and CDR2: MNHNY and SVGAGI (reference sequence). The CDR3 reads CASSYVATATYEQYF. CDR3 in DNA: TGTGCCAGCAGTTACGTCGCGACAGCCACCTACGAGCAGTACTTC.

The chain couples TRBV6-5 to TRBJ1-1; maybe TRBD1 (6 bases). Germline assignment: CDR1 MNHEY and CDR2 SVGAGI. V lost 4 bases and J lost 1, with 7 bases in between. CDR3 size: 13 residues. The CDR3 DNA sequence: TGTGCCAGCAGTTCGACAGGGAACACTGAAGCTTTCTTT. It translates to CASSSTGNTEAFF.

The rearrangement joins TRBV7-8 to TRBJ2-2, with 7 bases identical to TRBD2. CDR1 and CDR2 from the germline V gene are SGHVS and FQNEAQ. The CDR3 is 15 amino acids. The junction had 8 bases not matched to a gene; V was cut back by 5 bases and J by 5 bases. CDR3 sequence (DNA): TGTGCCAGCAGCATAACCGGGACTACAACCGGGGAGCTGTTTTTT. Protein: CASSITGTTTGELFF.

The CDR3 spells CASSLIGQGGPQETQYF. The CDR3 nucleotides read TGTGCCAGCAGCCTTATTGGACAGGGGGGACCACAAGAGACCCAGTACTTC. This rearrangement joins TRBV5-6 to TRBJ2-5; TRBD1 matches at 10 bases. Losses at the gene ends were 4 bases for V and 2 bases for J; bases not matched to a gene: 11. CDR3 length equals 17 residues. CDR1 SGHDT and CDR2 YYEEEE come from the germline V gene.

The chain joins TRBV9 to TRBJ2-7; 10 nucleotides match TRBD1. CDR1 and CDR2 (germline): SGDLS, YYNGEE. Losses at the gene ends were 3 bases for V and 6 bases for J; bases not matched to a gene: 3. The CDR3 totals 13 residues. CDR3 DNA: TGTGCCAGCAGCGCGGGACAGGGGTTCGAGCAGTACTTC. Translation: CASSAGQGFEQYF.

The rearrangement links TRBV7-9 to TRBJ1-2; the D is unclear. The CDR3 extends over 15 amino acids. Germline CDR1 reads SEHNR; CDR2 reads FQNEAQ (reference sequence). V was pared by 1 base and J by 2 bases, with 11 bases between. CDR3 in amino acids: CASSLGGRPNYGYTF. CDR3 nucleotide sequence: TGTGCCAGCAGCTTAGGGGGTCGACCCAACTATGGCTACACCTTC. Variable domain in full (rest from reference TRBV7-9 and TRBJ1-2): DTGVSQNPRHKITKRGQNVTFRCDPISEHNRLYWYRQTLGQGPEFLTYFQNEAQLEKSRLLSDRFSAERPKGSFSTLEIQRTEQGDSAMYLCASSLGGRPNYGYTFGSGTRLTVV.

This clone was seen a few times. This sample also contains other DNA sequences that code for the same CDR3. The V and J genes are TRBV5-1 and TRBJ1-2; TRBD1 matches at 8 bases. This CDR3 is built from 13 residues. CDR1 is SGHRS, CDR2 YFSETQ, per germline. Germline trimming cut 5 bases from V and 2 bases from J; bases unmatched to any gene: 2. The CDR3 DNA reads TGCGCCAGCAGGGACAGGGTGAACTATGGCTACACCTTC. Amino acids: CASRDRVNYGYTF. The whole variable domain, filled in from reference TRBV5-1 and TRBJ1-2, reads KAGVTQTPRYLIKTRGQQVTLSCSPISGHRSVSWYQQTPGQGLQFLFEYFSETQRNKGNFPGRFSGRQFSNSRSEMNVSTLELGDSALYLCASRDRVNYGYTFGSGTRLTVV.

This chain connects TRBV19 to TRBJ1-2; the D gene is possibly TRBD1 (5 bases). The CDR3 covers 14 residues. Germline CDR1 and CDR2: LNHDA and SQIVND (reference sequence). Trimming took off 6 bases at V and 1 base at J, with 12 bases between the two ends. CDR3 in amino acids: CASRPGGGNYGYTF. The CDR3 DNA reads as TGTGCCAGTAGGCCGGGGGGTGGTAACTATGGCTACACCTTC. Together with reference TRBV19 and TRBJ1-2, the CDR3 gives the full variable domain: DGGITQSPKYLFRKEGQNVTLSCEQNLNHDAMYWYRQDPGQGLRLIYYSQIVNDFQKGDIAEGYSVSREKKESFPLTVTSAQKNPTAFYLCASRPGGGNYGYTFGSGTRLTVV.